This TCR beta chain was retrieved from a study of cytomegalovirus exposure and HLA in healthy donors. V lost 4 bases and J lost 1, with 16 bases in between. Germline V gene lookup returns CDR1 SGDLS and CDR2 YYNGEE. The CDR3 is 16 residues long. PCR employed 60 Vbeta and 13 Jbeta primers. Data came from immunoSEQ multiplex PCR; TCRdb stores just in-frame clones and leaves some out. The repertoire holds under 150,000 clones, about 80% seen once, with 2.5% to 3.5% in the top ten. V usage is TRBV9 and J usage is TRBJ2-3; tentatively, D is TRBD1 (6 bases). Sequenced input: PBMCs. This sequence originates from a male donor in good health and CMV-seronegative. The CDR3 here is CASSLPPAGGTDTQYF. For the CDR3, the DNA is TGTGCCAGCAGCCTCCCTCCCGCAGGGGGCACAGATACGCAGTATTTT.